The text below deals with one T cell receptor beta chain. Antigen: not known. This specimen comes from a study of T cells in localized non-small cell lung cancer. General study points: A denser population of T cells in blood accompanied longer overall survival.

Measured with immunoSEQ multiplex PCR; TCRdb has only the in-frame clones, and not every one. The profile shows roughly 30,000 clones, around 93% of them singletons. V lost 9 bases to trimming and J lost 1 base; unmatched junction nucleotides: 4. CDR1 LNHDA and CDR2 SQIVND come from the germline V gene (reference sequence). The CDR3 runs to 15 residues. Sample: peripheral blood mononuclear cells, taken before any cancer treatment. The sequence was collected from a woman aged 35 to 70 with stage III lung adenocarcinoma. This rearrangement joins TRBV19 to TRBJ2-2; the match to TRBD2 covers 11 bases. The CDR3 reads CASRGLAGNTGELFF. CDR3 DNA sequence: TGTGCCAGCCGCGGACTAGCGGGGAACACCGGGGAGCTGTTTTTT.